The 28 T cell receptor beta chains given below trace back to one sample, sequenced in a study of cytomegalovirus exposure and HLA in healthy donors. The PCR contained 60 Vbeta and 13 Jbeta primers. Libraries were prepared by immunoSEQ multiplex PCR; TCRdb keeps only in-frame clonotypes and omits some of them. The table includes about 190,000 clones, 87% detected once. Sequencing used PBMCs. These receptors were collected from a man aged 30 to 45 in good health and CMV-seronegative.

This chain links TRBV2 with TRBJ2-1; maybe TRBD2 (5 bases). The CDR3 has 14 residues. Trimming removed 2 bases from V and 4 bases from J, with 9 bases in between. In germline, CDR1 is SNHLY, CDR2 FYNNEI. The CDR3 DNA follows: TGTGCCAGCAGTGAAATAGCGACTTACAATGAGCAGTTCTTC. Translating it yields CASSEIATYNEQFF.

CDR3 amino acids: CASSQGISGGATGELFF. DNA for the CDR3: TGCGCCAGCAGCCAAGGTATTAGCGGAGGTGCCACCGGGGAGCTGTTTTTT. The J gene is TRBJ2-2, the V gene TRBV4-1; D possibly corresponds to TRBD2 (6 bases). The CDR3 totals 17 residues. The germline V and J ends were trimmed by 1 base and 4 bases, with 16 bases remaining between them. Germline CDR1 and CDR2: MGHRA and YSYEKL.

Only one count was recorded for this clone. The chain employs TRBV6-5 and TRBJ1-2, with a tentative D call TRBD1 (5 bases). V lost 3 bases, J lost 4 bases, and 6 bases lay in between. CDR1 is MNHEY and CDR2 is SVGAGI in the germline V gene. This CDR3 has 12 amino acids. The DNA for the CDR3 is TGTGCCAGCAGTTATCAGGGCTATGGCTACACCTTC. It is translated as CASSYQGYGYTF.

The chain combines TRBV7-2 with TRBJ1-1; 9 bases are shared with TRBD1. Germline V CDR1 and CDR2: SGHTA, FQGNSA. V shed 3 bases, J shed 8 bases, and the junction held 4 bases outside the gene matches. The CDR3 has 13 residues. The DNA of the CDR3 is TGTGCCAGCAGCTTGGGACAGGGCCTAGAAGCTTTCTTT. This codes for CASSLGQGLEAFF.

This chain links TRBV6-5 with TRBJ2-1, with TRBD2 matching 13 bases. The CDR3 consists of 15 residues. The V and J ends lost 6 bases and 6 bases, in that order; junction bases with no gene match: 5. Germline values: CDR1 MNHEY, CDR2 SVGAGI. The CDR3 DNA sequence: TGTGCCAGCAGAAGGACTAGCGGGAGCCTCAATGAGCAGTTCTTC. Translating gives CASRRTSGSLNEQFF.

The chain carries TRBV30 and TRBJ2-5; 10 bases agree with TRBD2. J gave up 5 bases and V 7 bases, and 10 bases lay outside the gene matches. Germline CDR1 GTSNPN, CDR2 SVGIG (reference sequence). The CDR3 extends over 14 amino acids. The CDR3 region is CASRASGSGETQYF. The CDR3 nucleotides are TGTGCCTCCCGAGCTAGCGGGAGTGGGGAGACCCAGTACTTC.

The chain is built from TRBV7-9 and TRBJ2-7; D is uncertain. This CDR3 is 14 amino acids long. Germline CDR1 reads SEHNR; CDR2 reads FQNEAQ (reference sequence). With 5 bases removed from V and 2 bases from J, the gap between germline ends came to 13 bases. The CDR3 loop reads CASSAHKEPYEQYF. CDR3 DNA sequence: TGTGCCAGCAGCGCCCACAAGGAGCCCTACGAGCAGTACTTC.

CDR3 protein: CSVPTAAGQGTYGYTF. The CDR3 bases are TGCAGCGTCCCCACGGCCGCCGGACAGGGGACCTATGGCTACACCTTC. This chain joins TRBV29-1 and TRBJ1-2; 9 bases map to TRBD1. Germline V CDR1 and CDR2: SQVTM, ANQGSEA. The CDR3 runs 16 residues. Losses at the gene ends were 6 bases for V and 4 bases for J; bases not matched to a gene: 15.

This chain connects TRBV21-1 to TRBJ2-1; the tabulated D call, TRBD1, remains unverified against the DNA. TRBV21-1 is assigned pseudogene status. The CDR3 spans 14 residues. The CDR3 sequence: CASRATNSYNEQFF. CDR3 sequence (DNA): TGTGCCAGCAGGGCCACAAACTCCTACAATGAGCAGTTCTTC.

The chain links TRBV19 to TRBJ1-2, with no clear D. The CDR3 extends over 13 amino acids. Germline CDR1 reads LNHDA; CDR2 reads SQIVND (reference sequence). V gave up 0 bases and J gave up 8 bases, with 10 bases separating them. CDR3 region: CASSIEAADGYTF. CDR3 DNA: TGTGCCAGTAGTATAGAGGCGGCAGACGGCTACACCTTC.

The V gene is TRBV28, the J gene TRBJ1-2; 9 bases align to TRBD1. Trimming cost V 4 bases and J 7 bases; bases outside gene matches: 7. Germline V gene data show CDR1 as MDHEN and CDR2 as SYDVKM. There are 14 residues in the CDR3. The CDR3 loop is CASSSGQGFGGYTF. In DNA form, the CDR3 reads TGTGCCAGCAGTTCCGGACAGGGGTTTGGTGGCTACACCTTC.

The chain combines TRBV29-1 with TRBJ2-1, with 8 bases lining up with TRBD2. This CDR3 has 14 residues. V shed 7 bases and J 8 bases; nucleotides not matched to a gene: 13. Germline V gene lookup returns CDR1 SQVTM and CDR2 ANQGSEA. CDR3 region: CSDTGGAPPYEQFF. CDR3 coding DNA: TGCAGCGACACCGGGGGGGCCCCGCCGTATGAGCAGTTCTTC.

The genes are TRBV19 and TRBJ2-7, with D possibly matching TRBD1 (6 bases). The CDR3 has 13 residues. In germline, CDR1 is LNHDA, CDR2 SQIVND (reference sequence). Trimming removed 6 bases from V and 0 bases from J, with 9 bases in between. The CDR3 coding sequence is TGTGCCAGTAGCCCACAGGGCTCCTACGAGCAGTACTTC. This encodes CASSPQGSYEQYF.

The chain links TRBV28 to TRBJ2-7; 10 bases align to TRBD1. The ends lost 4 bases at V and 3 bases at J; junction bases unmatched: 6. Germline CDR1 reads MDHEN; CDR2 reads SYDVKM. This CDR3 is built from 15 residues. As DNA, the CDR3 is TGTGCCAGCAGTTCACCCGGGACAGGGGTCTACGAGCAGTACTTC. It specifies CASSSPGTGVYEQYF.

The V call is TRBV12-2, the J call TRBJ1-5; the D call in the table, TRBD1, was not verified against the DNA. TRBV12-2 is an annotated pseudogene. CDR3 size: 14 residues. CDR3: CASRLAVRGRPQHF. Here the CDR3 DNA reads TGTGCAAGTCGCTTAGCGGTCAGGGGAAGGCCCCAGCATTTT.

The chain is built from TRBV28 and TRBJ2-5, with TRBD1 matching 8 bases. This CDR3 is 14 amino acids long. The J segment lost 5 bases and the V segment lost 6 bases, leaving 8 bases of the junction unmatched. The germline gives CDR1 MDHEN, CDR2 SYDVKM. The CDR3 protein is CASRLSRGRETQYF. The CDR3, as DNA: TGTGCCAGCAGGCTTAGCAGGGGGCGGGAGACCCAGTACTTC.

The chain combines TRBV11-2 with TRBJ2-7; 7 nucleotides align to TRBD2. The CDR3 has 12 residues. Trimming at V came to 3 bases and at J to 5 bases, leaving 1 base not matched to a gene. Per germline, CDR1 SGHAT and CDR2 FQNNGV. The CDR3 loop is CASSLRGNEQYF. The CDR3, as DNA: TGTGCCAGCAGCTTGCGGGGGAACGAGCAGTACTTC.

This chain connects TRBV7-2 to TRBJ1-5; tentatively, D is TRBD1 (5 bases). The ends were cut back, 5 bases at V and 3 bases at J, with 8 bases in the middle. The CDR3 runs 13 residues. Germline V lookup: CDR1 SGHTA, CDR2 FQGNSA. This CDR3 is CASSQGNNQPQHF. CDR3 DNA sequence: TGTGCCAGCAGCCAGGGAAACAATCAGCCCCAGCATTTT.

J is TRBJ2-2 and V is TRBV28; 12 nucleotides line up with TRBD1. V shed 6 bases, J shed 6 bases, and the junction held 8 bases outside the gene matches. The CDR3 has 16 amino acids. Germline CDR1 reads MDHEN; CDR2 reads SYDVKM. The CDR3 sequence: CASSRDRGRRSGELFF. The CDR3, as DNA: TGTGCCAGCAGCCGGGACAGGGGGCGGCGGTCCGGGGAGCTGTTTTTT. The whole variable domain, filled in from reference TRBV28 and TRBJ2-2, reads DVKVTQSSRYLVKRTGEKVFLECVQDMDHENMFWYRQDPGLGLRLIYFSYDVKMKEKGDIPEGYSVSREKKERFSLILESASTNQTSMYLCASSRDRGRRSGELFFGEGSRLTVL.

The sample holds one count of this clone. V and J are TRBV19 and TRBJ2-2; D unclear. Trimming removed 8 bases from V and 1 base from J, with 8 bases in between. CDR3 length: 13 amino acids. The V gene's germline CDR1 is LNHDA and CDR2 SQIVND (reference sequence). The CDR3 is CASSGGNTGELFF. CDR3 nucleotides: TGTGCCAGTTCTGGCGGGAACACCGGGGAGCTGTTTTTT.

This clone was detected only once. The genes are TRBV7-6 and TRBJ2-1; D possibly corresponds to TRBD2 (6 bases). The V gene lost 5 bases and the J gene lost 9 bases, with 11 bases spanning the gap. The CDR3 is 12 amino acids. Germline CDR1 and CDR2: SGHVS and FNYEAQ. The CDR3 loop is CASSGPGSEQFF. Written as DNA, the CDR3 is TGTGCCAGCAGCGGACCCGGGAGTGAGCAGTTCTTC.

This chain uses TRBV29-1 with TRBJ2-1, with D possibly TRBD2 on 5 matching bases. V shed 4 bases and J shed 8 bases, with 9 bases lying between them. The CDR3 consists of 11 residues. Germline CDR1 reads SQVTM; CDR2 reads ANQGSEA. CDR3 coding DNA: TGCAGCGTTGGCGTCGGGGATGAGCAGTTCTTC. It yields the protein CSVGVGDEQFF.

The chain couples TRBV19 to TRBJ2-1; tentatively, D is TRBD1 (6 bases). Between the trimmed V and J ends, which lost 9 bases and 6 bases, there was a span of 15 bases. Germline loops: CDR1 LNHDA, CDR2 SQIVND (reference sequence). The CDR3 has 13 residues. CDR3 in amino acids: CASSPGHPNEQFF. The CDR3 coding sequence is TGTGCCAGCTCGCCGGGACACCCCAATGAGCAGTTCTTC.

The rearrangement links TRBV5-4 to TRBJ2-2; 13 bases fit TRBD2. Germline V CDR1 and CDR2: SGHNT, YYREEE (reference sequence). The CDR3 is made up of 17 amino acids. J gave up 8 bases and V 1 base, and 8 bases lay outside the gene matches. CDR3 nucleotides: TGTGCCAGCAGCTTGCTCGGACTAGCGGGAGTAGTTGGGGAGCTGTTTTTT. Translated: CASSLLGLAGVVGELFF.

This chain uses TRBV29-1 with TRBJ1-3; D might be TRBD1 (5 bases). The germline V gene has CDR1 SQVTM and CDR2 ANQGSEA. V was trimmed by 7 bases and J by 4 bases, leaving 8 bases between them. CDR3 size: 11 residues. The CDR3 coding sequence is TGCAGCGGGGGCTGGGGAAACACCATATATTTT. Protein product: CSGGWGNTIYF. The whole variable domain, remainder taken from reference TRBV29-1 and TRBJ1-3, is SAVISQKPSRDICQRGTSLTIQCQVDSQVTMMFWYRQQPGQSLTLIATANQGSEATYESGFVIDKFPISRPNLTFSTLTVSNMSPEDSSIYLCSGGWGNTIYFGEGSWLTVV.

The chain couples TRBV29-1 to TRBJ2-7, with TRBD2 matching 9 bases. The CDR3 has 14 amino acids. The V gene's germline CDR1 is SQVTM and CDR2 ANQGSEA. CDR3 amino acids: CSSIGTSLPYEQYF. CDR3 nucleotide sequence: TGCAGTAGTATCGGGACTAGCCTTCCCTACGAGCAGTACTTC.

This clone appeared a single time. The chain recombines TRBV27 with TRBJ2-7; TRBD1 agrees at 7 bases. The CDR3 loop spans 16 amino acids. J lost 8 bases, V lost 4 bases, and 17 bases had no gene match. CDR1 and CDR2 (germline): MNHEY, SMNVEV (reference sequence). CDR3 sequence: CASSSFEGAERFKQYF. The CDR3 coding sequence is TGTGCCAGCAGTTCGTTCGAGGGGGCGGAGAGGTTCAAGCAGTACTTC.

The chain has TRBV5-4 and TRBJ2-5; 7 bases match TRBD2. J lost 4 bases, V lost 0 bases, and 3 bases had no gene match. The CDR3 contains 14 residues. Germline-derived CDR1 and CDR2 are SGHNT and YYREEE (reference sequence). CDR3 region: CASSLAGGRETQYF. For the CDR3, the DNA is TGTGCCAGCAGCTTGGCCGGGGGGAGAGAGACCCAGTACTTC. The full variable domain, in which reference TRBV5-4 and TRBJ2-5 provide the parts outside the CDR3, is ETGVTQSPTHLIKTRGQQVTLRCSSQSGHNTVSWYQQALGQGPQFIFQYYREEENGRGNFPPRFSGLQFPNYSSELNVNALELDDSALYLCASSLAGGRETQYFGPGTRLLVL.